One and the same sample provided the 2 T cell receptor beta chains below, sequenced in a study of vaccination effects on CD4 cells after COVID-19. These receptors have no identified antigens. Sequencing followed a ViraFEST assay step that expanded antigen-specific CD4+ T cells with viral peptide pools. Having been cultured for less than 12 days, the cells underwent CD4+ T cell isolation. Either the BNT162b2 or mRNA-1273 vaccine was given to participants in two doses. Produced via immunoSEQ multiplex PCR; TCRdb's table is partial and in-frame only. Among roughly 71,000 clones listed, roughly 76% were seen once. Sequencing used CD4+ T cells from PBMCs cultured with HCoV-OC43 spike peptides, obtained after COVID-19 vaccination. Indicated subset: HCoV-OC43 spike overlapping peptide pool stimulation. The origin of the receptors is a human donor who received a COVID-19 vaccine.

The chain has TRBV20-1 and TRBJ2-7, with a possible D match to TRBD2 (6 bases). The CDR3 contains 11 residues. Germline lookup yields CDR1 DFQATT and CDR2 SNEGSKA (reference sequence). The V end was cut by 2 bases, the J end by 6 bases, with 8 bases between. The CDR3 nucleotides read TGCAGTGCTAGATCGCGGGGCGAGCAGTACGTC. Translating it yields CSARSRGEQYV.

This chain connects TRBV7-2 to TRBJ2-6; 8 nucleotides align to TRBD1. CDR3 length: 18 amino acids. CDR1 SGHTA and CDR2 FQGNSA come from the germline V gene. After removal of 2 bases from V and 1 base from J, the junction contained 7 bases not matched to a gene. CDR3 amino acids: CASSLKRTGISGANVLTF. In DNA, the CDR3 is TGTGCCAGCAGCTTAAAGCGGACAGGGATTTCTGGGGCCAACGTCCTGACTTTC.